This T cell receptor (beta chain) is drawn from a study of T cell responses to AZD1222 COVID-19 vaccine. Findings of the study overall: The donors showed a predominance of white British ancestry and of females, with possible underestimation of clonal diversity. Reportedly, close to half of spike-specific TCRs are directed against unmutated variant regions. The CD4 TCRs associated with vaccination extended across spike and predominated at 160-218 and 743-854. Repertoires were sampled only after the peak T cell response.

Libraries were prepared by immunoSEQ multiplex PCR; TCRdb keeps only in-frame clonotypes and omits some of them. Among about 120,000 clones, around 88% were seen once, and the ten largest hold just over 9.5%. Trimming shortened V by 2 bases and J by 0 bases, and 17 bases separated the two germline ends. The CDR3 is 17 amino acids. Germline CDR1 SGHDT, CDR2 YYEEEE. A note on this clone: Its antigen remains unknown.

This clonotype was sampled from an adult in good health. The chain has TRBV5-6 and TRBJ2-5, with unresolved D. The input for sequencing was peripheral blood, taken on day 0 of AZD1222 vaccination. The CDR3 sequence: CASSFYTGRIDQETQYF. The CDR3, as DNA: TGTGCCAGCAGCTTCTATACGGGCAGAATAGACCAAGAGACCCAGTACTTC.